This TCR beta chain was found in a study of beta chain features in type 1 diabetes. Expressed TCRB transcripts were sequenced because the isolated RNA had all been reverse transcribed beforehand. TCRdb keeps only in-frame clones here, not all; method: immunoSEQ multiplex PCR. Of 200,000 to 300,000 clones in the sample, roughly 21% were seen once. The V gene's germline CDR1 is SEHNR and CDR2 FQNEAQ (reference sequence). V was cut by 7 bases and J by 1 base, with 12 bases left in between. CDR3 length equals 14 residues. Points on this clone: What it binds is not known.

The study, taken as a whole, reports: In all four CD4+ subsets, TCRB CDR3 length was significantly, moderately reduced in type 1 diabetes.

Sample: naive CD4+ T cells from blood. The TCR originated in a woman between 35 and 50 years old with type 1 diabetes. The gene calls are TRBV7-9 and TRBJ2-3; D not resolved. In DNA, the CDR3 is TGTGCCAGCAACTCCTACCCCCGCACAGATACGCAGTATTTT. Protein product: CASNSYPRTDTQYF.